The 7 T cell receptor beta chains reported below all come from one sample, sequenced in a study of beta chain features in type 1 diabetes. No antigen has been identified for these receptors. Study results and caveats: TCRB CDR3s were moderately but significantly shorter in Type 1 diabetes patients in all four CD4+ subsets.

The entirety of the isolated RNA underwent reverse transcription, so expressed TCRB transcripts were sequenced. TCRdb's copy holds only in-frame clones and misses some; the assay was immunoSEQ multiplex PCR. The sample consists of hundreds of thousands of clones, over 13% of them appearing once. The specimen sequenced was naive CD4+ T cells from blood. All receptors come from a man between 18 and 29 years old with type 1 diabetes.

This clone was observed a handful of times. The rearrangement links TRBV28 to TRBJ1-1, with TRBD1 matching 7 bases. Germline V gene data show CDR1 as MDHEN and CDR2 as SYDVKM. V lost 2 bases, J lost 2 bases, and 5 bases stayed unmatched. This CDR3 contains 15 residues. For the CDR3, the DNA is TGTGCCAGCAGTTTACCCCGGACAGGCAACACTGAAGCTTTCTTT. Translated, it gives CASSLPRTGNTEAFF.

This clone was seen a few times. The chain carries TRBV5-1 and TRBJ1-2; the D gene is possibly TRBD1 (5 bases). CDR1 is SGHRS, CDR2 YFSETQ, per germline. This CDR3 region has 13 residues. Trimming took 3 bases from V and 5 from J, leaving 11 bases between them. The CDR3 loop is CASSSAGLYGYTF. The CDR3 region has the DNA TGCGCCAGCAGCTCGGCGGGACTTTATGGCTACACCTTC.

The chain is built from TRBV14 and TRBJ2-3; 9 bases line up with TRBD2. Trimming cost V 4 bases and J 0 bases; bases outside gene matches: 14. The CDR3 covers 19 residues. The germline V gene encodes CDR1 SGHDN and CDR2 FVKESK. The CDR3: CASSRLPGGRAGSTDTQYF. CDR3 sequence (DNA): TGTGCCAGCAGCCGACTCCCTGGCGGGAGGGCCGGTAGCACAGATACGCAGTATTTT. The complete variable domain, with remaining parts taken from reference TRBV14 and TRBJ2-3, reads EAGVTQFPSHSVIEKGQTVTLRCDPISGHDNLYWYRRVMGKEIKFLLHFVKESKQDESGMPNNRFLAERTGGTYSTLKVQPAELEDSGVYFCASSRLPGGRAGSTDTQYFGPGTRLTVL.

A few counts support this clone. The chain is built from TRBV2 and TRBJ2-5, with 12 bases matching TRBD1. CDR3 size: 15 residues. The V segment lost 7 bases and the J segment 5 bases; nucleotides outside the gene matches: 8. Germline assignment: CDR1 SNHLY and CDR2 FYNNEI. CDR3: CASKGTGGAWETQYF. The CDR3, as DNA: TGTGCCAGCAAGGGGACAGGGGGCGCCTGGGAGACCCAGTACTTC.

This clone occurred a few times. The rearrangement uses TRBV29-1 and TRBJ1-2; D remains unclear. The CDR3 has 16 residues. CDR1 SQVTM and CDR2 ANQGSEA come from the germline V gene. The V end lost 1 base, the J end lost 3 bases, and 18 bases lay between the germline ends. The CDR3: CSVEGLLGYGYYGYTF. The DNA for the CDR3 is TGCAGCGTTGAAGGCCTCTTGGGGTACGGATACTATGGCTACACCTTC. The variable domain in full, completed from reference TRBV29-1 and TRBJ1-2, reads SAVISQKPSRDICQRGTSLTIQCQVDSQVTMMFWYRQQPGQSLTLIATANQGSEATYESGFVIDKFPISRPNLTFSTLTVSNMSPEDSSIYLCSVEGLLGYGYYGYTFGSGTRLTVV.

DNA for the CDR3: TGTGCCAGCAGTGAGACGGGGCTTTCTCCGAAAGCTTTCTTT. It is translated as CASSETGLSPKAFF. The chain couples TRBV6-1 to TRBJ1-1; possibly TRBD1 for D (5 bases). The CDR3 totals 14 residues. V lost 3 bases and J 9 bases, leaving 17 bases between the germline ends. The germline gives CDR1 MNHNS, CDR2 SASEGT.

The J gene is TRBJ2-7, the V gene TRBV30; D may correspond to TRBD1 or TRBD2 (5 bases each). The V gene lost 7 bases and the J gene lost 5 bases, with 24 bases spanning the gap. The length of the CDR3 is 15 residues. Per the germline V gene, CDR1 is GTSNPN and CDR2 is SVGIG (reference sequence). In DNA form, the CDR3 reads TGTGCCTCCCAGAGAGGGGCCTTGATGAGCGACGAGCAGTACTTC. Amino acid sequence: CASQRGALMSDEQYF.